These 26 T cell receptor beta chains came from one sample sequenced in a study of shared clonotypes between healthy human individuals. Profiling relied on immunoSEQ multiplex PCR, and the TCRdb table lists in-frame clones only, not all of them. This table holds roughly 1.5 million clones, approximately 98% found once. The specimen sequenced was naive CD4+ T cells sorted from blood. Stated subset: CD45RA+ positively selected. All receptors derive from a man aged 30 to 45 in good health.

The rearrangement joins TRBV6-1 to TRBJ2-1, with TRBD2 matching 7 bases. The CDR3 is 14 residues long. Germline V gene lookup returns CDR1 MNHNS and CDR2 SASEGT. J gave up 4 bases and V 6 bases, and 6 bases lay outside the gene matches. Here the CDR3 DNA reads TGTGCCAGCAGAACGGGACTACTGTACAATGAGCAGTTCTTC. Amino acids: CASRTGLLYNEQFF.

This chain's CDR3 is CASSTQGLTGELFF. CDR3 DNA: TGTGCCAGCAGCACCCAGGGGTTGACCGGGGAGCTGTTTTTT. The chain combines TRBV9 with TRBJ2-2, with a weak D call TRBD1 (6 bases). The germline V gene has CDR1 SGDLS and CDR2 YYNGEE. The ends were cut back, 4 bases at V and 5 bases at J, with 12 bases in the middle. The CDR3 length is 14 residues.

This sequence joins TRBV6-4 and TRBJ2-1; 14 bases match TRBD2. Germline CDR1 MRHNA, CDR2 SNTAGT. The CDR3 is made up of 17 amino acids. The junction had 5 bases not matched to a gene; V was cut back by 6 bases and J by 1 base. The CDR3 coding sequence is TGTGCCAGCAGCGAAGGGACTAGCGGGAGTTCCTACAATGAGCAGTTCTTC. This codes for CASSEGTSGSSYNEQFF.

A single count supports this clone. The chain carries TRBV30 and TRBJ1-1, with 8 bases matching TRBD1. The germline V gene encodes CDR1 GTSNPN and CDR2 SVGIG (reference sequence). There are 13 residues in the CDR3. Trimming took 4 bases from V and 5 from J; bases not matched to a gene: 6. The CDR3 nucleotides are TGTGCCTGGAACGGCAGGGGGCATACTGAAGCTTTCTTT. Its translation: CAWNGRGHTEAFF. Looking up the rest from reference TRBV30 and TRBJ1-1 gives the full variable domain: SQTIHQWPATLVQPVGSPLSLECTVEGTSNPNLYWYRQAAGRGLQLLFYSVGIGQISSEVPQNLSASRPQDRQFILSSKKLLLSDSGFYLCAWNGRGHTEAFFGQGTRLTVV.

The rearrangement joins TRBV18 to TRBJ2-7; no reliable D call. Trimming cost V 6 bases and J 0 bases, with 15 bases left between them. The CDR3 runs to 15 residues. From germline, CDR1 is KGHSH and CDR2 LQKENI. The CDR3 nucleotides are TGTGCCAGCTCCACTGGGTCGCCGTTCTCCTACGAGCAGTACTTC. Its protein product is CASSTGSPFSYEQYF.

This clone was observed once. The DNA is omitted, as the CDR3 cannot be located on it reliably, and the CDR3 follows TCRdb's listing. The chain carries TRBV10-1 and TRBJ2-5. The CDR3 has 13 residues if both end residues are counted. Per germline, CDR1 WNHNN and CDR2 SYGVQD (reference sequence). CDR3 amino acids: CARKPGFLETQYF.

The chain employs TRBV5-1 and TRBJ2-1; 9 bases are shared with TRBD1. Germline V gene lookup returns CDR1 SGHRS and CDR2 YFSETQ. This CDR3 has 14 residues. V shed 7 bases and J 6 bases; nucleotides not matched to a gene: 8. CDR3 sequence: CASRRTGETNEQFF. DNA for the CDR3: TGCGCCAGCCGGCGGACAGGGGAAACCAATGAGCAGTTCTTC.

The V and J genes are TRBV5-1 and TRBJ1-5; D call uncertain. CDR3 length: 13 residues. V was clipped by 3 bases and J by 6 bases, with 10 bases between them. Germline CDR1 and CDR2: SGHRS and YFSETQ. CDR3 amino acids: CASSWEAGQPQHF. The CDR3 region has the DNA TGCGCCAGCAGCTGGGAAGCGGGTCAGCCCCAGCATTTT. Looking up the rest from reference TRBV5-1 and TRBJ1-5 gives the full variable domain: KAGVTQTPRYLIKTRGQQVTLSCSPISGHRSVSWYQQTPGQGLQFLFEYFSETQRNKGNFPGRFSGRQFSNSRSEMNVSTLELGDSALYLCASSWEAGQPQHFGDGTRLSIL.

The chain couples TRBV14 to TRBJ2-1; a possible D gene is TRBD2 (5 bases). Trimming stripped 6 bases from V and 4 bases from J, with 10 bases between. This CDR3 is built from 13 residues. Germline values: CDR1 SGHDN, CDR2 FVKESK. This CDR3 reads CASREGLYNEQFF. The CDR3 coding sequence is TGTGCCAGCAGAGAGGGCCTATACAATGAGCAGTTCTTC.

This clone was seen just once. This sequence joins TRBV5-1 and TRBJ1-1; D perhaps matches TRBD1 (5 bases). Per the germline V gene, CDR1 is SGHRS and CDR2 is YFSETQ. Trimming removed 7 bases at V and 4 bases at J, with 20 bases between. The CDR3 loop spans 15 amino acids. The CDR3 loop is CASRIGTFGTTEAFF. CDR3 bases: TGCGCCAGCCGAATCGGGACCTTCGGGACCACTGAAGCTTTCTTT.

This chain joins TRBV25-1 and TRBJ2-1, with D uncertain. The ends were cut back, 0 bases at V and 12 bases at J, with 9 bases in the middle. Germline V CDR1 and CDR2: MGHDK, SYGVNS. The CDR3 totals 12 residues. The DNA of the CDR3 is TGTGCCAGCAGTGAATATGGTAGGTGGCAGTTCTTC. This sequence encodes CASSEYGRWQFF. The complete variable domain, with remaining parts taken from reference TRBV25-1 and TRBJ2-1, reads EADIYQTPRYLVIGTGKKITLECSQTMGHDKMYWYQQDPGMELHLIHYSYGVNSTEKGDLSSESTVSRIRTEHFPLTLESARPSHTSQYLCASSEYGRWQFFGPGTRLTVL.

The chain uses TRBV18 and TRBJ1-1; TRBD1 matches at 7 bases. The CDR3 totals 14 residues. Germline CDR1 is KGHSH and CDR2 is LQKENI. The V segment lost 6 bases and the J segment 1 base; nucleotides outside the gene matches: 5. CDR3 DNA sequence: TGTGCCAGCTCCGATAGACAGGGGAACACTGAAGCTTTCTTT. Amino acid sequence: CASSDRQGNTEAFF.

The chain employs TRBV6-1 and TRBJ2-7, with 7 bases aligning to TRBD1. Germline V gene lookup returns CDR1 MNHNS and CDR2 SASEGT. CDR3 length equals 14 residues. With 9 bases clipped from V and 9 bases from J, the junction kept 17 bases outside the gene matches. The CDR3 loop reads CASSGDRAREVQYF. The CDR3 coding sequence is TGTGCCAGTTCAGGGGACAGAGCCCGGGAAGTGCAGTACTTC.

The J gene is TRBJ2-7, the V gene TRBV6-1, with D possibly TRBD1 on 6 matching bases. Germline values: CDR1 MNHNS, CDR2 SASEGT. Trimming pared 4 bases from V and 3 bases from J, leaving 22 bases between. The length of the CDR3 is 17 residues. Written as DNA, the CDR3 is TGTGCCAGCAGTGCACCGAGTGAAACAGGGCTGAGCTACGAGCAGTACTTC. Residues: CASSAPSETGLSYEQYF.

The chain has TRBV11-3 and TRBJ2-7, with D perhaps matching TRBD1 (5 bases). Germline-derived CDR1 and CDR2 are SGHNT and YENEEA. The CDR3 covers 16 residues. Trimming removed 4 bases at V and 2 bases at J, with 18 bases between. The CDR3 bases are TGTGCCAGCAGCTCCCAGGGCCCGGTCCCCACCTACGAGCAGTACTTC. This sequence encodes CASSSQGPVPTYEQYF. Full variable domain (outside the CDR3, taken from reference TRBV11-3 and TRBJ2-7): EAGVVQSPRYKIIEKKQPVAFWCNPISGHNTLYWYLQNLGQGPELLIRYENEEAVDDSQLPKDRFSAERLKGVDSTLKIQPAELGDSAVYLCASSSQGPVPTYEQYFGPGTRLTVT.

The chain couples TRBV18 to TRBJ2-3; D not resolved. V lost 2 bases and J 6 bases, leaving 6 bases between the germline ends. The CDR3 covers 12 residues. Germline V gene data show CDR1 as KGHSH and CDR2 as LQKENI. The CDR3 region has the DNA TGTGCCAGCTCACCAAGGCAGGATACGCAGTATTTT. Translation gives CASSPRQDTQYF.

V and J are TRBV5-4 and TRBJ2-6, with D uncertain. CDR1 is SGHNT and CDR2 is YYREEE in the germline V gene (reference sequence). The CDR3 runs to 16 residues. Trimming took off 1 base at V and 0 bases at J, with 8 bases between the two ends. CDR3 amino acids: CASSLFSASGANVLTF. In DNA, the CDR3 is TGTGCCAGCAGCTTGTTCTCCGCCTCTGGGGCCAACGTCCTGACTTTC.

V gene TRBV9 combines with J gene TRBJ2-7; TRBD1 might be the D (5 bases). The CDR3 has 14 residues. The germline V gene has CDR1 SGDLS and CDR2 YYNGEE. Trimming removed 0 bases from V and 6 bases from J, with 13 bases in between. The CDR3 region is CASSVDARVVEQYF. The CDR3 nucleotides are TGTGCCAGCAGCGTAGACGCCAGGGTTGTCGAGCAGTACTTC.

The rearrangement joins TRBV11-2 to TRBJ2-6, with D maybe TRBD1 (5 bases). The CDR3 extends over 17 amino acids. Germline V CDR1 and CDR2: SGHAT, FQNNGV. Trimming took off 6 bases at V and 0 bases at J, with 15 bases between the two ends. The chain's CDR3 is CASSWPGHPSGANVLTF. The CDR3 DNA reads TGTGCCAGCAGTTGGCCTGGACACCCCTCTGGGGCCAACGTCCTGACTTTC.

The rearrangement links TRBV7-8 to TRBJ2-7; 8 nucleotides align to TRBD2. In germline, CDR1 is SGHVS, CDR2 FQNEAQ. J was trimmed by 3 bases and V by 1 base; bases with no gene match: 5. This CDR3 region has 15 residues. DNA for the CDR3: TGTGCCAGCAGCTTAGAAGCGGGAGCTGGCTACGAGCAGTACTTC. Its protein is CASSLEAGAGYEQYF.

The rearrangement links TRBV11-2 to TRBJ1-3, with D unresolved. This CDR3 has 13 amino acids. Looked up from germline, CDR1 is SGHAT and CDR2 is FQNNGV. Trimming took off 4 bases at V and 3 bases at J, with 7 bases between the two ends. CDR3 DNA sequence: TGTGCCAGCAGCTCGACTCTTGGAAACACCATATATTTT. This encodes CASSSTLGNTIYF. The full variable domain, rest sourced from reference TRBV11-2 and TRBJ1-3, is EAGVAQSPRYKIIEKRQSVAFWCNPISGHATLYWYQQILGQGPKLLIQFQNNGVVDDSQLPKDRFSAERLKGVDSTLKIQPAKLEDSAVYLCASSSTLGNTIYFGEGSWLTVV.

The chain employs TRBV15 and TRBJ2-3; D gene uncertain. The V and J ends lost 0 bases and 10 bases respectively, with 11 bases between them. Germline V gene lookup returns CDR1 LNHNV and CDR2 YYDKDF (reference sequence). CDR3 length equals 13 residues. The CDR3 here is CATSRDRSEAQYF. The CDR3 DNA reads TGTGCCACCAGCAGAGATCGAAGCGAAGCGCAGTATTTT.

V gene TRBV6-1 combines with J gene TRBJ1-5; the D gene is possibly TRBD1 (6 bases). The V end lost 4 bases, the J end lost 7 bases, and 14 bases lay between the germline ends. Per germline, CDR1 MNHNS and CDR2 SASEGT. The CDR3 consists of 14 residues. The CDR3 here is CASSVSQGPQPQHF. CDR3 coding DNA: TGTGCCAGCAGTGTATCTCAGGGGCCCCAGCCCCAGCATTTT.

The rearrangement joins TRBV6-6 to TRBJ2-7; TRBD2 matches 7 bases. The CDR3 consists of 14 residues. CDR1 and CDR2 (germline): MNHNY, SVGAGI (reference sequence). Trimming removed 6 bases from V and 2 bases from J; junction bases left unmatched: 7. Here the CDR3 DNA reads TGTGCCAGCAGCCGGCTAGCGGACCCCTACGAGCAGTACTTC. It is translated as CASSRLADPYEQYF.

This chain links TRBV5-1 with TRBJ2-5; tentative D call: TRBD1 (5 bases). The CDR3 extends over 14 amino acids. Trimming stripped 4 bases from V and 5 bases from J, with 15 bases between. Germline V gives CDR1 SGHRS, CDR2 YFSETQ. CDR3 in DNA: TGCGCCAGCAGCCTGGCAGGGTTAGGGGAGACCCAGTACTTC. It translates to CASSLAGLGETQYF.

This chain joins TRBV6-1 and TRBJ1-5; D is perhaps TRBD1 (5 bases). The germline V and J ends were trimmed by 6 bases and 0 bases, with 9 bases remaining between them. Looked up from germline, CDR1 is MNHNS and CDR2 is SASEGT. The CDR3 consists of 14 residues. CDR3 sequence (DNA): TGTGCCAGCAGCCTGACAGCTAGCAATCAGCCCCAGCATTTT. Residues: CASSLTASNQPQHF.